These T cell receptor beta chains were read from a single sample in a study of regulatory T cells in long-lasting Graves disease. TCRdb reanalysed the multiplex PCR reads using MiXCR and keeps one entry per CDR3 protein. The table has roughly 700,000 distinct CDR3 sequences, about 30% seen once. The specimen was peripheral blood mononuclear cells (PBMCs), collected when the disease was refractory, from a patient treated with antithyroid drugs. Receptors originate from a female donor with Graves disease. CDR3s include the opening cysteine and the closing phenylalanine or tryptophan. D genes are given only for firm matches. Size tells how often a clone was seen (once, few, many) or the class of an expanded clone, and some rows leave it out.

d_call: -; j_call: TRBJ2-5; v_call: TRBV6-5; clone_size: -; cdr3_nt: TGTGCCAGCAGTTCAGACACCGACCAAGAGACCCAGTACTTC; cdr3_aa: CASSSDTDQETQYF
d_call: -; j_call: TRBJ1-5; v_call: TRBV4-1; clone_size: -; cdr3_nt: TGCGCCAGCTCCTCAGGGGCACGACTAACTAGCAATCAGCCCCAGCATTTT; cdr3_aa: CASSSGARLTSNQPQHF
d_call: TRBD1; j_call: TRBJ1-5; v_call: TRBV19; clone_size: -; cdr3_nt: TGTGCCAGTAGTAAGACAGGGGGCGTTCAGCCCCAGCATTTT; cdr3_aa: CASSKTGGVQPQHF
d_call: -; j_call: TRBJ1-1; v_call: TRBV15; clone_size: -; cdr3_nt: TGTGCCACCAGCAGAGACGAAACTGAAGCTTTCTTT; cdr3_aa: CATSRDETEAFF
d_call: -; j_call: TRBJ1-4; v_call: TRBV18; clone_size: -; cdr3_nt: TGTGCCAGCTCACCGACAGAGTTTAATGAAAAACTGTTTTTT; cdr3_aa: CASSPTEFNEKLFF
d_call: -; j_call: TRBJ2-7; v_call: TRBV5-6; clone_size: -; cdr3_nt: TGTGCCAGCAGCTTCCGCGGAATGAGAGGCGAGCAGTACTTC; cdr3_aa: CASSFRGMRGEQYF
d_call: TRBD1; j_call: TRBJ2-5; v_call: TRBV20-1; clone_size: few; cdr3_nt: TGCAGTGCTAGCCCGAGACAGGGGAGGCAAGAGACCCAGTACTTC; cdr3_aa: CSASPRQGRQETQYF
d_call: -; j_call: TRBJ2-5; v_call: TRBV25-1; clone_size: few; cdr3_nt: TGTGCCAGCAGTGATTCATGGCAGCAACAAGAGACCCAGTACTTC; cdr3_aa: CASSDSWQQQETQYF
d_call: -; j_call: TRBJ1-2; v_call: TRBV2; clone_size: few; cdr3_nt: TGTGCCAGCAGGGGGACCTGGCTCGGGTATGGCTACACCTTC; cdr3_aa: CASRGTWLGYGYTF
d_call: TRBD1; j_call: TRBJ1-2; v_call: TRBV10-2; clone_size: few; cdr3_nt: TGCGCCAGCAGAACTCTTACAGACCGGGACAGGGGAAGCTACACCTTC; cdr3_aa: CASRTLTDRDRGSYTF
d_call: -; j_call: TRBJ2-7; v_call: TRBV18; clone_size: many; cdr3_nt: TGTGCCAGCTCACACGACAGATCCGAGCAGTACTTC; cdr3_aa: CASSHDRSEQYF
d_call: TRBD1; j_call: TRBJ2-5; v_call: TRBV7-3; clone_size: few; cdr3_nt: TGTGCCAGCAGCCCCTCAGGGGCAGGGGGCCGAGAGACCCAGTACTTC; cdr3_aa: CASSPSGAGGRETQYF
d_call: -; j_call: TRBJ2-7; v_call: TRBV29-1; clone_size: -; cdr3_nt: TGCAGCGTTGAGCGAGAGGCCCCCTACGAGCAGTACTTC; cdr3_aa: CSVEREAPYEQYF
d_call: -; j_call: TRBJ2-2; v_call: TRBV6-2/TRBV6-3; clone_size: -; cdr3_nt: TGTGCCAGCACTCCTGGGGGAATTAACACCGGGGAGCTGTTTTTT; cdr3_aa: CASTPGGINTGELFF
d_call: TRBD2; j_call: TRBJ2-2; v_call: TRBV3-1; clone_size: few; cdr3_nt: TGTGCCAGCAGCTCTGGACTAGTAGTCTCCGGGGAGCTGTTTTTT; cdr3_aa: CASSSGLVVSGELFF
d_call: -; j_call: TRBJ1-5; v_call: TRBV13; clone_size: once; cdr3_nt: TGTGCCAGCAGCTTAGGGTACGGGGGGACTCAGCCCCAGCATTTT; cdr3_aa: CASSLGYGGTQPQHF
d_call: -; j_call: TRBJ1-1; v_call: TRBV9; clone_size: -; cdr3_nt: TGTGCCAGCAGCGTAGTGACAGGCTCGAACACTGAAGCTTCCTTT; cdr3_aa: CASSVVTGSNTEASF
d_call: -; j_call: TRBJ1-5; v_call: TRBV2; clone_size: many; cdr3_nt: TGTGCCAGCAAGTCGGGACTGAAAAATCAGCCCCAGCATTTT; cdr3_aa: CASKSGLKNQPQHF
d_call: -; j_call: TRBJ1-6; v_call: TRBV3-1; clone_size: -; cdr3_nt: TGTGCCAGCAGCCAAGTTCCTGCAGGGATGAATTCACCCCTCCACTTT; cdr3_aa: CASSQVPAGMNSPLHF
d_call: -; j_call: TRBJ2-7; v_call: TRBV20-1; clone_size: -; cdr3_nt: TGCAGTGCTAGTAGAACCCCCGGGGGTACCTACGAGCAGTACTTC; cdr3_aa: CSASRTPGGTYEQYF
d_call: -; j_call: TRBJ1-1; v_call: TRBV20-1; clone_size: few; cdr3_nt: TGCAGTGCTAGGGACCGACTTCATATGAACACTGAAGCTTTCTTT; cdr3_aa: CSARDRLHMNTEAFF
d_call: TRBD2; j_call: TRBJ2-2; v_call: TRBV7-9; clone_size: -; cdr3_nt: TGTGCCAGCGGGGTCGCGGGAGCCACCGGGGAGCTGTTTTTT; cdr3_aa: CASGVAGATGELFF
d_call: -; j_call: TRBJ1-1; v_call: TRBV12-3/TRBV12-4; clone_size: many; cdr3_nt: TGTGCCAGCAGCCGCGGGCATGATAAGAACACTGAAGCTTTCTTT; cdr3_aa: CASSRGHDKNTEAFF
d_call: -; j_call: TRBJ1-2; v_call: TRBV13; clone_size: few; cdr3_nt: TGTGCCAGCAGCTTAGGCGTCAGGGGTATCTATGGCTACACCTTC; cdr3_aa: CASSLGVRGIYGYTF
d_call: TRBD1; j_call: TRBJ2-5; v_call: TRBV19; clone_size: few; cdr3_nt: TGTGCCAGTAGCCCCCGGGACAGGGGAGTCGGAGAGACCCAGTACTTC; cdr3_aa: CASSPRDRGVGETQYF
d_call: TRBD1; j_call: TRBJ1-1; v_call: TRBV6-1; clone_size: many; cdr3_nt: TGTGCCAGCAGTGCAGGACAGGGTGGAGCTTTCTTT; cdr3_aa: CASSAGQGGAFF
d_call: -; j_call: TRBJ1-2; v_call: TRBV4-2; clone_size: -; cdr3_nt: TGTGCCAGCAGCAGCGACAGGCAGTATGGCTACACCTTC; cdr3_aa: CASSSDRQYGYTF
d_call: TRBD1; j_call: TRBJ1-6; v_call: TRBV12-3/TRBV12-4; clone_size: few; cdr3_nt: TGTGCCAGCACCTTCGACAGGGGGCAGTATTCACCCCTCCACTTT; cdr3_aa: CASTFDRGQYSPLHF
d_call: -; j_call: TRBJ2-2; v_call: TRBV11-2; clone_size: few; cdr3_nt: TGTGCCAGCAGCTTAGGGGCGGGGGCCCGGACCGGGGAGCTGTTTTTT; cdr3_aa: CASSLGAGARTGELFF
d_call: TRBD2; j_call: TRBJ2-7; v_call: TRBV6-1; clone_size: many; cdr3_nt: TGTGCCAGCAGAGCGACAGCGGGAAACTACGAGCAGTACTTC; cdr3_aa: CASRATAGNYEQYF
d_call: -; j_call: TRBJ1-4; v_call: TRBV19; clone_size: -; cdr3_nt: TGTGCCAGTGGTATTAGGGGTGAAAAACTGTTTTTT; cdr3_aa: CASGIRGEKLFF
d_call: TRBD1; j_call: TRBJ1-4; v_call: TRBV7-9; clone_size: -; cdr3_nt: TGTGCCAGCAGCCCCGCAGGGGGGCATAATGAAAAACTGTTTTTT; cdr3_aa: CASSPAGGHNEKLFF
d_call: TRBD2; j_call: TRBJ2-5; v_call: TRBV12-3/TRBV12-4; clone_size: many; cdr3_nt: TGTGCCAGCAGTTTAGGACTAGCGGGAGGTAAAGAGACCCAGTACTTC; cdr3_aa: CASSLGLAGGKETQYF
d_call: TRBD2; j_call: TRBJ2-5; v_call: TRBV10-3; clone_size: -; cdr3_nt: TGTGCCATCAGTGAGGGGGAGGGAGAGACCCAGTACTTC; cdr3_aa: CAISEGEGETQYF
d_call: TRBD1; j_call: TRBJ1-2; v_call: TRBV6-2/TRBV6-3; clone_size: many; cdr3_nt: TGTGCCAGCATAAGGACAGGGGCTCCGTCAGGGTATGGCTACACCTTC; cdr3_aa: CASIRTGAPSGYGYTF
d_call: -; j_call: TRBJ1-5; v_call: TRBV6-1; clone_size: -; cdr3_nt: TGTGCCAGCAGTGGATCGTTTGTAGGGGATAGCAATCAGCCCCAGCATTTT; cdr3_aa: CASSGSFVGDSNQPQHF
d_call: -; j_call: TRBJ1-2; v_call: TRBV5-4; clone_size: -; cdr3_nt: TGTGCCAGCCAGTTGAGGGCAGGGCAGTATGGCTACACCTTC; cdr3_aa: CASQLRAGQYGYTF
d_call: TRBD1; j_call: TRBJ1-2; v_call: TRBV10-2; clone_size: few; cdr3_nt: TGCGCCAGCAGTGAGTCCAGGGGGTTCGGCTACACCTTC; cdr3_aa: CASSESRGFGYTF
d_call: TRBD1; j_call: TRBJ1-5; v_call: TRBV19; clone_size: once; cdr3_nt: TGTGCCAGTAGGCCCTTGGACAGGGGCAATCAGCCCCAGCATTTT; cdr3_aa: CASRPLDRGNQPQHF
d_call: -; j_call: TRBJ1-1; v_call: TRBV11-2; clone_size: -; cdr3_nt: TGTGCCAGCAGCTTACCCCCTACCCAGGCTGAAGCTTTCTTT; cdr3_aa: CASSLPPTQAEAFF
d_call: TRBD1; j_call: TRBJ1-2; v_call: TRBV5-4; clone_size: -; cdr3_nt: TGTGCCAGCAGACCCGGGACAGGGGGCAACTATGGCTACACCTTC; cdr3_aa: CASRPGTGGNYGYTF
d_call: TRBD2; j_call: TRBJ2-5; v_call: TRBV6-1; clone_size: few; cdr3_nt: TGTGCCAGCAGAAGGACTAGCGGGAGAGGGGGAGTGGAGACCCAGTACTTC; cdr3_aa: CASRRTSGRGGVETQYF
d_call: TRBD2; j_call: TRBJ2-7; v_call: TRBV5-1; clone_size: -; cdr3_nt: TGCGCCAGCAGCAGGACTAGCGGAGCTGAGCAGTACTTC; cdr3_aa: CASSRTSGAEQYF
d_call: TRBD1; j_call: TRBJ1-6; v_call: TRBV20-1; clone_size: few; cdr3_nt: TGCAGTGCTAGAGACAATGGACAGGCCCGTGGTTCACCCCTCCACTTT; cdr3_aa: CSARDNGQARGSPLHF
d_call: TRBD1; j_call: TRBJ2-4; v_call: TRBV19; clone_size: -; cdr3_nt: TGTGCCAGTAGTACCACACGGACAGGGGGCTGGTACTTC; cdr3_aa: CASSTTRTGGWYF